These 18 T cell receptor beta chains were sequenced from one sample in a study of T cells in Graves' hyperthyroidism and ophthalmopathy (dated by TCRdb to between 2018 and 2021). Library method: multiplex PCR. Data came from an Illumina HiSeq 2000. TCR beta CDR3 regions were amplified from RNA transcripts. A first-round RT-PCR of the TCR CDR3 used the HTBI primer set with the Qiagen OneStep RT-PCR kit. TCRdb reprocessed the public reads (quality trimming at Q25 with fastp, clone calling with MiXCR) and kept in-frame beta chains. Each record represents a unique CDR3 protein, reported with the most common genes and DNA among its rows. In all, the sample holds about 640,000 distinct CDR3 sequences, and less than 25% of those were seen once. The ten largest clones capture about 34% of the sample. The source material was blood. Source of these receptors: a man aged 25 to 40 with Graves' ophthalmopathy.

This clonotype was detected many times. J is TRBJ1-1 and V is TRBV28, with D perhaps TRBD1 (5 bases). Germline CDR1 and CDR2: MDHEN and SYDVKM. V was clipped by 6 bases and J by 4 bases, with 9 bases between them. This CDR3 has 12 amino acids. This CDR3 reads CASSSGSTEAFF. As DNA, the CDR3 is TGTGCCAGCAGCTCAGGGTCCACTGAAGCTTTCTTT.

This clonotype appeared a few times. V is TRBV11-2 and J is TRBJ2-5; no reliable D call. The ends were cut back, 0 bases at V and 0 bases at J, with 8 bases in the middle. CDR3 size: 15 residues. In germline, CDR1 is SGHAT, CDR2 FQNNGV. CDR3 bases: TGTGCCAGCAGCTTAGAATACTCGTACCAAGAGACCCAGTACTTC. Its protein is CASSLEYSYQETQYF.

This clonotype was picked up many times. This chain uses TRBV20-1 with TRBJ2-7; TRBD2 matches 11 bases. This CDR3 has 15 residues. CDR1 is DFQATT and CDR2 is SNEGSKA in the germline V gene (reference sequence). J gave up 7 bases and V 5 bases, and 13 bases lay outside the gene matches. The CDR3 sequence: CSAPPPSGRPAEQYF. CDR3 coding DNA: TGCAGTGCTCCACCTCCTAGCGGGAGGCCCGCGGAGCAGTACTTC.

This clonotype was observed at least ten times. V and J are TRBV7-2 and TRBJ2-3; possible D gene TRBD2, 6 bases. The germline CDR1 and CDR2 sequences are SGHTA and FQGNSA. V lost 1 base and J 0 bases, leaving 11 bases between the germline ends. This CDR3 contains 16 residues. CDR3 residues: CASSLVGGFSTDTQYF. As DNA, the CDR3 is TGTGCCAGCAGCTTAGTTGGAGGGTTTAGCACAGATACGCAGTATTTT.

This chain uses TRBV15 with TRBJ2-3, with 8 bases identical to TRBD2. Germline loops: CDR1 LNHNV, CDR2 YYDKDF (reference sequence). The CDR3 sequence is 17 residues long. V shed 5 bases, J shed 0 bases, and the junction held 10 bases outside the gene matches. The CDR3 is CATSPSHSSGSTDTQYF. CDR3 coding DNA: TGTGCCACCAGCCCCTCACACTCTAGCGGGAGCACAGATACGCAGTATTTT. The variable domain in full, completed from reference TRBV15 and TRBJ2-3, reads DAMVIQNPRYQVTQFGKPVTLSCSQTLNHNVMYWYQQKSSQAPKLLFHYYDKDFNNEADTPDNFQSRRPNTSFCFLDIRSPGLGDTAMYLCATSPSHSSGSTDTQYFGPGTRLTVL.

The chain uses TRBV6-5 and TRBJ2-7; TRBD1 aligns across 8 bases. Germline-derived CDR1 and CDR2 are MNHEY and SVGAGI. V lost 0 bases to trimming and J lost 4 bases; unmatched junction nucleotides: 8. The CDR3 extends over 16 amino acids. CDR3 in amino acids: CASSYSNRGQGYEQYF. The CDR3 DNA follows: TGTGCCAGCAGTTACTCGAATCGCGGACAGGGATACGAGCAGTACTTC.

V is TRBV11-2 and J is TRBJ2-7; 7 bases line up with TRBD1. Trimming at V came to 5 bases and at J to 5 bases, leaving 12 bases not matched to a gene. Germline assignment: CDR1 SGHAT and CDR2 FQNNGV. CDR3 length: 15 residues. The CDR3 protein is CASSPDRVPGDEQYF. The CDR3, as DNA: TGTGCCAGCAGCCCCGACAGGGTTCCTGGCGACGAGCAGTACTTC.

This clonotype was recorded many times. The chain has TRBV18 and TRBJ1-2; D gene ambiguous. Germline-derived CDR1 and CDR2 are KGHSH and LQKENI. The V gene lost 3 bases and the J gene lost 3 bases, with 8 bases spanning the gap. CDR3 length: 13 amino acids. CDR3 amino acids: CASSPGQDYGYTF. The CDR3 bases are TGTGCCAGCTCACCTGGTCAGGACTATGGCTACACCTTC.

The chain is built from TRBV14 and TRBJ2-1; the match to TRBD1 covers 8 bases. The CDR3 spans 17 residues. Trimming cost V 1 base and J 0 bases; bases outside gene matches: 5. Germline loops: CDR1 SGHDN, CDR2 FVKESK. The CDR3 is CASSQGVTGGSYNEQFF. For the CDR3, the DNA is TGTGCCAGCAGCCAAGGGGTTACAGGGGGCTCCTACAATGAGCAGTTCTTC.

This clonotype has a handful of counts. The rearrangement joins TRBV6-1 to TRBJ2-5; TRBD2 agrees at 16 bases. The CDR3 has 17 amino acids. Germline CDR1 MNHNS, CDR2 SASEGT. With V trimmed by 6 bases and J by 2 bases, 6 bases remained unmatched. CDR3: CASRPGLAGGHQETQYF. The CDR3 coding sequence is TGTGCCAGCAGGCCGGGACTAGCGGGAGGGCATCAAGAGACCCAGTACTTC.

The rearrangement uses TRBV12-3 or TRBV12-4 and TRBJ1-2; D gene ambiguous. The V and J ends lost 1 base and 8 bases respectively, with 11 bases between them. This CDR3 has 13 residues. This chain's CDR3 is CASSLVGYRGYTF. The CDR3 DNA is TGTGCCAGCAGTTTAGTGGGCTATCGGGGCTACACCTTC.

There are many counts of this clonotype. The gene calls are TRBV20-1 and TRBJ2-1; TRBD2 matches 7 bases. V dropped 3 bases and J dropped 7; count of bases not matched to a gene: 9. The CDR3 is 14 amino acids. Germline V lookup: CDR1 DFQATT, CDR2 SNEGSKA (reference sequence). CDR3 in DNA: TGCAGTGCTAGCCGGCTAGCGGTTACGAATGAGCAGTTCTTC. This sequence encodes CSASRLAVTNEQFF.

This clonotype was seen a handful of times. The chain carries TRBV27 and TRBJ1-1; D is uncertain. In germline, CDR1 is MNHEY, CDR2 SMNVEV (reference sequence). There are 14 residues in the CDR3. Trimming cost V 4 bases and J 3 bases, with 12 bases left between them. CDR3 sequence: CASSYSLRYTEAFF. In DNA form, the CDR3 reads TGTGCCAGCAGTTACTCCCTCAGGTACACTGAAGCTTTCTTT.

This clonotype came up many times. This chain uses TRBV2 with TRBJ1-4; D uncertain. Germline-derived CDR1 and CDR2 are SNHLY and FYNNEI. This CDR3 has 13 residues. The V and J ends lost 6 bases and 0 bases respectively, with 5 bases between them. The CDR3 loop is CASSKATNEKLFF. Written as DNA, the CDR3 is TGTGCCAGCAGCAAAGCAACTAATGAAAAACTGTTTTTT.

This clonotype occurred a few times. The chain uses TRBV6-1 and TRBJ2-7; 7 nucleotides align to TRBD1. V trimming: 7 bases; J trimming: 6 bases; junction bases outside the gene matches: 9. The CDR3 contains 13 residues. Germline CDR1 is MNHNS and CDR2 is SASEGT. CDR3 in amino acids: CASIRTGSGEQYF. CDR3 bases: TGTGCCAGCATTCGGACAGGTAGTGGCGAGCAGTACTTC.

This clonotype was found once. The CDR3 DNA sequence: TGTGCCAGCAGTTTAAGGCAGACCCTAGCCAAAAACATTCAGTACTTC. Translated: CASSLRQTLAKNIQYF. This chain connects TRBV12-3 or TRBV12-4 to TRBJ2-4, with no clear D. The V gene lost 2 bases and the J gene lost 0 bases, with 11 bases spanning the gap. This CDR3 is 16 amino acids long.

V gene TRBV6-2 or TRBV6-3 combines with J gene TRBJ2-7; D is undetermined. Looked up from germline, CDR1 is MNHEY and CDR2 is SVGEGT. CDR3 length: 11 residues. V lost 1 base and J 6 bases, leaving 4 bases between the germline ends. The CDR3 loop is CASSYWGEQYF. CDR3 in DNA: TGTGCCAGCAGTTACTGGGGCGAGCAGTACTTC.

The chain has TRBV20-1 and TRBJ2-7, with 9 positions matching TRBD1. Per the germline V gene, CDR1 is DFQATT and CDR2 is SNEGSKA (reference sequence). The CDR3 runs 17 residues. V was pared by 1 base and J by 2 bases, with 12 bases of the junction left unmatched. CDR3 sequence reads: CSARGVANGTGTYEQYF. DNA for the CDR3: TGCAGTGCTAGAGGGGTCGCGAACGGGACAGGGACCTACGAGCAGTACTTC.